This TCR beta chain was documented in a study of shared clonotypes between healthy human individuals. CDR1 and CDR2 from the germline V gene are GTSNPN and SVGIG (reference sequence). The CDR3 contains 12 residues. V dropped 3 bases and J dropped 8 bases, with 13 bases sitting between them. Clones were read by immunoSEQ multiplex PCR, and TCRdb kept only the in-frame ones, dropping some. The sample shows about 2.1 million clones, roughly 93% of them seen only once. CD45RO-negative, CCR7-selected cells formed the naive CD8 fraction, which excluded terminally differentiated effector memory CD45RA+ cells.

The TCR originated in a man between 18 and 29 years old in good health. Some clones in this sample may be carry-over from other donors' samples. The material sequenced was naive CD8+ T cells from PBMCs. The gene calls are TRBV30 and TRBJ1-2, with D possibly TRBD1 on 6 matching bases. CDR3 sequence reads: CAWSGGARGYTF. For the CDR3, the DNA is TGTGCCTGGAGCGGGGGCGCAAGGGGCTACACCTTC.